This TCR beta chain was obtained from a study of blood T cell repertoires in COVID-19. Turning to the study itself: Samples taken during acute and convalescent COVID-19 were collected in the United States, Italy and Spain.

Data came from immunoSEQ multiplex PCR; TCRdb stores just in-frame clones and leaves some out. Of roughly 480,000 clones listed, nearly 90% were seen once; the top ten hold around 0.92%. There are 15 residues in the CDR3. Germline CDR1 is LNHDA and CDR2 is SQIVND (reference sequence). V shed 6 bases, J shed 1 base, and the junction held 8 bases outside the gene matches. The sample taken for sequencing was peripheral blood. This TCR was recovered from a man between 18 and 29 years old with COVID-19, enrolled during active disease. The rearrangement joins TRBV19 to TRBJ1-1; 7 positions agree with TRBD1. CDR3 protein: CASSLGRQGNTEAFF. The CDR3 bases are TGTGCCAGTAGCCTGGGGAGACAGGGGAACACTGAAGCTTTCTTT.